This record covers a single T cell receptor (beta chain). Its antigen is as yet unknown. During colonoscopy, one to two rectal pinch biopsies were collected. CDR1 is KGHSH and CDR2 is LQKENI in the germline V gene. This CDR3 is 15 amino acids long. The trim removed 6 bases at V and 3 bases at J, leaving 5 bases unmatched. This sample was taken from a study of pediatric ulcerative colitis. Study findings and constraints: Rectal repertoires separated controls, mild-moderate and acute severe colitis.

Here immunoSEQ multiplex PCR was the method, and the copy in TCRdb shows in-frame clones only, minus some. The sample has fewer than 20,000 clones, 70% to 85% seen once. The V call is TRBV18, the J call TRBJ2-1, with 10 bases fitting TRBD2. The source of this sequence is a boy younger than 18 with moderate ulcerative colitis. What was sequenced was gut tissue. In nucleotides, the CDR3 is TGTGCCAGCTCGCTCACTAGCGGGATCTACAATGAGCAGTTCTTC. Translation gives CASSLTSGIYNEQFF.